Following are 10 T cell receptor beta chains from one sample sequenced in a study of PD-L1 blockade in urothelial cancer. Time point in this sample: pretreatment peripheral blood. Method: immunoSEQ multiplex PCR; TCRdb's copy keeps in-frame clones and lacks some. Among approximately 79,000 clones listed, roughly 80% were seen once. Sequenced here: PBMCs, sampled around atezolizumab (anti-PD-L1) treatment. These receptors originate from a man between 35 and 55 years old with urothelial cancer.

The chain recombines TRBV7-9 with TRBJ2-7, with D tentatively TRBD1 (6 bases). The V gene lost 4 bases and the J gene lost 6 bases, with 13 bases spanning the gap. The CDR3 extends over 13 amino acids. The germline CDR1 and CDR2 sequences are SEHNR and FQNEAQ (reference sequence). The CDR3, as DNA: TGTGCCAGCAGCTGGGCCACAGGGCGCGAGCAGTACTTC. Translating it yields CASSWATGREQYF.

The V call is TRBV6-5, the J call TRBJ2-7, with D unresolved. Germline V gene lookup returns CDR1 MNHEY and CDR2 SVGAGI. The length of the CDR3 is 14 residues. Trimming removed 7 bases from V and 2 bases from J, with 15 bases in between. In DNA form, the CDR3 reads TGTGCCAGCACCCCTGTCTTGGGCCCCTACGAGCAGTACTTC. Its protein product is CASTPVLGPYEQYF.

The chain links TRBV5-1 to TRBJ2-7; 8 bases map to TRBD1. Trimming removed 5 bases from V and 7 bases from J; junction bases left unmatched: 14. The CDR3 sequence is 15 residues long. The V gene's germline CDR1 is SGHRS and CDR2 YFSETQ. CDR3 sequence (DNA): TGCGCCAGCAGTATGGACCCAGGGGGCGCGGGGGAGCAGTACTTC. It is translated as CASSMDPGGAGEQYF.

The V and J genes are TRBV4-2 and TRBJ2-3; 7 bases agree with TRBD2. CDR3 length equals 15 residues. J gave up 3 bases and V 4 bases, and 7 bases lay outside the gene matches. CDR1 is LGHNA, CDR2 YNFKEQ, per germline. CDR3 loop: CASSPGGLVTDTQYF. CDR3 in DNA: TGTGCCAGCAGCCCCGGCGGACTAGTGACAGATACGCAGTATTTT.

The gene calls are TRBV2 and TRBJ1-2; 9 positions agree with TRBD1. Germline values: CDR1 SNHLY, CDR2 FYNNEI. This CDR3 is 14 amino acids long. Trimming took 6 bases from V and 6 from J; bases not matched to a gene: 8. Written as DNA, the CDR3 is TGTGCCAGCAGGAGGCTACAGGGGGCCAATGGCTACACCTTC. This gives the protein CASRRLQGANGYTF.

This chain connects TRBV9 to TRBJ1-1; D is ambiguous. This CDR3 has 11 amino acids. The V end lost 3 bases, the J end lost 5 bases, and 5 bases lay between the germline ends. Looked up from germline, CDR1 is SGDLS and CDR2 is YYNGEE. This chain's CDR3 is CASSAGTEAFF. The CDR3 DNA reads TGTGCCAGCAGCGCGGGAACTGAAGCTTTCTTT.

This chain uses TRBV13 with TRBJ1-1, with 7 bases identical to TRBD1. Germline trimming cut 5 bases from V and 7 bases from J; bases unmatched to any gene: 13. The CDR3 sequence is 15 residues long. Germline V gene data show CDR1 as PRHDT and CDR2 as FYEKMQ (reference sequence). CDR3 nucleotides: TGTGCCAGCAGCAACAGAGGGTTGGCAGGGGGTGAAGCTTTCTTT. It codes for CASSNRGLAGGEAFF.

V usage is TRBV5-4 and J usage is TRBJ2-2; TRBD2 agrees at 9 bases. V shed 2 bases, J shed 6 bases, and the junction held 8 bases outside the gene matches. The CDR3 loop spans 16 amino acids. Per germline, CDR1 SGHNT and CDR2 YYREEE (reference sequence). This CDR3 is CASSFMASGTAGELFF. The CDR3 DNA reads TGTGCCAGCAGCTTTATGGCTAGCGGGACGGCCGGGGAGCTGTTTTTT.

The chain is built from TRBV5-1 and TRBJ2-3; 7 bases line up with TRBD1. CDR3 length: 15 residues. Germline V gene lookup returns CDR1 SGHRS and CDR2 YFSETQ. The trim removed 4 bases at V and 2 bases at J, leaving 7 bases unmatched. The CDR3 loop reads CASSGGQAITDTQYF. In DNA, the CDR3 is TGCGCCAGCAGCGGTGGACAGGCAATCACAGATACGCAGTATTTT.

V is TRBV6-4 and J is TRBJ1-1, with D possibly being TRBD1 (5 bases). Per the germline V gene, CDR1 is MRHNA and CDR2 is SNTAGT. V was trimmed by 5 bases and J by 1 base, leaving 11 bases between them. This CDR3 region has 14 residues. CDR3 nucleotide sequence: TGTGCCAGCAGTTTAGACAGCGCGAACACTGAAGCTTTCTTT. Translating gives CASSLDSANTEAFF.